Each of the 30 T cell receptor beta chains below was sequenced from the same sample in a study of blood T cell repertoires in COVID-19. The data were produced by immunoSEQ multiplex PCR, yet TCRdb's version contains in-frame clones alone and is incomplete. The sample shows tens of thousands of clones, under 90% of them seen only once. Sequencing was performed on peripheral blood. The receptors were gathered from a man aged 70-80 years with active or convalescent COVID-19.

This clone appeared once. The gene calls are TRBV11-2 and TRBJ1-6; 7 bases match TRBD1. V was clipped by 6 bases and J by 14 bases; unmatched bases: 16. Germline V lookup: CDR1 SGHAT, CDR2 FQNNGV. This CDR3 region has 15 residues. CDR3 amino acids: CASRPHEAGGIALHF. The CDR3 DNA is TGTGCCAGCAGACCACATGAGGCAGGGGGGATCGCCCTCCACTTT.

The gene calls are TRBV6-5 and TRBJ2-3; 7 bases map to TRBD2. Trimming removed 0 bases from V and 1 base from J; junction bases left unmatched: 1. The CDR3 sequence is 15 residues long. The germline V gene encodes CDR1 MNHEY and CDR2 SVGAGI. In nucleotides, the CDR3 is TGTGCCAGCAGTTACTCTGCGGGAGGCACAGATACGCAGTATTTT. Amino acid sequence: CASSYSAGGTDTQYF.

This chain joins TRBV6-2 or TRBV6-3 and TRBJ2-7; 9 positions match TRBD1. This CDR3 spans 17 amino acids. The V and J ends lost 2 bases and 0 bases, in that order; junction bases with no gene match: 8. The V gene's germline CDR1 is MNHEY and CDR2 SVGEGT. DNA for the CDR3: TGTGCCAGCAGTTACCCAACCCGGGACAGGGTCTCCTACGAGCAGTACTTC. Its protein product is CASSYPTRDRVSYEQYF.

This clone has only one observation. This chain joins TRBV2 and TRBJ2-1; 10 bases line up with TRBD2. The CDR3 covers 15 residues. Germline V gene lookup returns CDR1 SNHLY and CDR2 FYNNEI. The V gene end was trimmed by 7 bases and the J gene end by 9 bases; junction bases not matched to a gene: 12. The CDR3 loop is CASTRGGTSESEQFF. Here the CDR3 DNA reads TGTGCCAGCACCAGGGGGGGGACTAGCGAGAGTGAGCAGTTCTTC.

V usage is TRBV30 and J usage is TRBJ1-2; 8 bases align to TRBD1. The CDR3 extends over 14 amino acids. Unmatched junction bases numbered 9, after V lost 5 bases and J lost 4 bases. CDR1 is GTSNPN and CDR2 is SVGIG in the germline V gene (reference sequence). The CDR3 bases are TGTGCCTGGCGGACAGGGCCCTCTCTCTATGGCTACACCTTC. Its protein is CAWRTGPSLYGYTF.

V usage is TRBV7-2 and J usage is TRBJ1-1; 8 positions agree with TRBD1. Germline CDR1 reads SGHTA; CDR2 reads FQGNSA. V lost 0 bases to trimming and J lost 3 bases; unmatched junction nucleotides: 3. This CDR3 is 15 amino acids long. In DNA, the CDR3 is TGTGCCAGCAGCTTAGCGACAGGGGCGGACACTGAAGCTTTCTTT. Its protein product is CASSLATGADTEAFF.

This chain connects TRBV24-1 to TRBJ2-1, with D unresolved. CDR3 size: 17 residues. V was shortened by 2 bases and J by 0 bases, with 13 bases between the two germline ends. Germline V lookup: CDR1 KGHDR, CDR2 SFDVKD. The CDR3 DNA is TGTGCCACCAGTGATTCATCTGTAGATAGCTCCTACAATGAGCAGTTCTTC. Its translation is CATSDSSVDSSYNEQFF.

The chain combines TRBV7-9 with TRBJ2-4; no definite D call. V lost 3 bases, J lost 3 bases, and 12 bases lay in between. The CDR3 is 15 residues long. Germline CDR1 SEHNR, CDR2 FQNEAQ (reference sequence). CDR3 in amino acids: CASSFDLSGKNIQYF. The DNA for the CDR3 is TGTGCCAGCAGCTTCGACTTGTCCGGCAAAAACATTCAGTACTTC.

The rearrangement uses TRBV6-5 and TRBJ2-1; 12 nucleotides agree with TRBD2. The CDR3 length is 14 residues. Germline V CDR1 and CDR2: MNHEY, SVGAGI. Trimming at V came to 7 bases and at J to 6 bases, leaving 4 bases not matched to a gene. The CDR3 spells CASNLAGGGNEQFF. The CDR3 nucleotides are TGTGCCAGCAATCTAGCGGGAGGGGGCAATGAGCAGTTCTTC.

V gene TRBV5-1 combines with J gene TRBJ1-4; possible D gene TRBD1, 5 bases. Germline assignment: CDR1 SGHRS and CDR2 YFSETQ. Trimming left V 3 bases short and J 8 bases short, with 11 bases between. This CDR3 is built from 13 residues. CDR3 amino acids: CASSWGDREKLFF. In DNA form, the CDR3 reads TGCGCCAGCAGCTGGGGGGATCGGGAAAAACTGTTTTTT.

The rearrangement links TRBV5-1 to TRBJ1-4; D perhaps matches TRBD1 (5 bases). The CDR3 is 14 amino acids. Trimming cost V 5 bases and J 8 bases, with 16 bases left between them. The germline V gene encodes CDR1 SGHRS and CDR2 YFSETQ. The CDR3 coding sequence is TGCGCCAGCAGATATTCAGGGTCCGGCGAAAAACTGTTTTTT. Protein sequence: CASRYSGSGEKLFF.

The V and J genes are TRBV5-1 and TRBJ2-3, with 9 nucleotides matching TRBD1. The CDR3 covers 15 residues. Germline V lookup: CDR1 SGHRS, CDR2 YFSETQ. Trimming took 0 bases from V and 4 from J; bases not matched to a gene: 3. The CDR3, as DNA: TGCGCCAGCAGCTTGGTGGGACAGGGCCCAGATACGCAGTATTTT. Residues: CASSLVGQGPDTQYF.

The chain employs TRBV18 and TRBJ1-2; 7 positions agree with TRBD1. J was trimmed by 8 bases and V by 1 base; bases with no gene match: 4. The CDR3 is made up of 13 amino acids. Per germline, CDR1 KGHSH and CDR2 LQKENI. This CDR3 is CASSPQGARGYTF. DNA of the CDR3: TGTGCCAGCTCACCACAGGGGGCGAGGGGCTACACCTTC.

This chain uses TRBV6-5 with TRBJ2-7; 7 nucleotides align to TRBD1. With 8 bases clipped from V and 2 bases from J, the junction kept 9 bases outside the gene matches. There are 14 residues in the CDR3. The germline V gene has CDR1 MNHEY and CDR2 SVGAGI. CDR3: CASGNRGSPYEQYF. The CDR3 bases are TGTGCCAGCGGGAACAGGGGATCCCCCTACGAGCAGTACTTC.

The CDR3 protein is CAISGTGNTF. The CDR3 DNA follows: TGTGCCATCAGCGGGACAGGGAACACCTTC. The J gene is TRBJ1-2, the V gene TRBV10-3; 9 positions match TRBD1. This CDR3 has 10 residues. Trimming removed 6 bases from V and 12 bases from J; junction bases left unmatched: 2. Germline-derived CDR1 and CDR2 are ENHRY and SYGVKD.

The genes are TRBV3-1 (or the pseudogene TRBV3-2) and TRBJ1-1; no firm D call. With 2 bases removed from V and 1 base from J, the gap between germline ends came to 8 bases. This CDR3 region has 14 residues. Germline CDR1 and CDR2: LGHDT and YNNKEL (reference sequence). DNA for the CDR3: TGTGCCAGCAGCCAACCCAAGAGGAACACTGAAGCTTTCTTT. Translation: CASSQPKRNTEAFF.

A few counts support this clone. The gene calls are TRBV18 and TRBJ1-2, with 8 positions matching TRBD1. The length of the CDR3 is 14 residues. Trimming at V came to 2 bases and at J to 4 bases, leaving 3 bases not matched to a gene. Per the germline V gene, CDR1 is KGHSH and CDR2 is LQKENI. DNA for the CDR3: TGTGCCAGCTCACCAGACGGACAGGGCTATGGCTACACCTTC. Encoded protein: CASSPDGQGYGYTF.

This clone has a handful of counts. The chain recombines TRBV5-5 with TRBJ1-5; the match to TRBD1 covers 11 bases. Germline CDR1 reads SGHKS; CDR2 reads YYEKEE (reference sequence). This CDR3 comprises 16 residues. V shed 4 bases, J shed 5 bases, and the junction held 8 bases outside the gene matches. Here the CDR3 DNA reads TGTGCCAGCAGCCCCGGACAGGGGGCGATGCATCAGCCCCAGCATTTT. Its translation is CASSPGQGAMHQPQHF.

The chain links TRBV4-2 to TRBJ1-3; D unresolved. Germline-derived CDR1 and CDR2 are LGHNA and YNFKEQ. V lost 0 bases to trimming and J lost 2 bases, with 5 bases between them. The CDR3 is made up of 14 amino acids. Written as DNA, the CDR3 is TGTGCCAGCAGCCAAGAATCGGCTGGAAACACCATATATTTT. Encoded protein: CASSQESAGNTIYF.

V usage is TRBV19 and J usage is TRBJ1-1; 8 bases map to TRBD1. Germline lookup yields CDR1 LNHDA and CDR2 SQIVND (reference sequence). After removal of 2 bases from V and 5 bases from J, the junction contained 4 bases not matched to a gene. The CDR3 sequence is 14 residues long. The CDR3 here is CASSITGGVTEAFF. CDR3 coding DNA: TGTGCCAGTAGTATAACAGGGGGGGTGACTGAAGCTTTCTTT.

This chain links TRBV28 with TRBJ2-7; 7 bases fit TRBD2. The V gene's germline CDR1 is MDHEN and CDR2 SYDVKM. The junction had 5 bases not matched to a gene; V was cut back by 6 bases and J by 6 bases. The length of the CDR3 is 12 residues. CDR3 DNA sequence: TGTGCCAGCAGAGCTGGACTAGGCGAGCAGTACTTC. It specifies CASRAGLGEQYF.

The genes are TRBV7-9 and TRBJ1-1; D is unclear. CDR1 and CDR2 from the germline V gene are SEHNR and FQNEAQ (reference sequence). Trimming left V 4 bases short and J 2 bases short, with 8 bases between. The CDR3 consists of 13 residues. The CDR3 bases are TGTGCCAGCAGCTCTACCCTTAACACTGAAGCTTTCTTT. Translation gives CASSSTLNTEAFF.

The chain carries TRBV6-6 and TRBJ2-7; D perhaps matches TRBD2 (6 bases). The V end lost 0 bases, the J end lost 9 bases, and 18 bases lay between the germline ends. Germline V gene data show CDR1 as MNHNY and CDR2 as SVGAGI (reference sequence). CDR3 size: 15 residues. CDR3 DNA sequence: TGTGCCAGCAGTTACTCAAAAGGGCAGGGACTGAGGCAGTACTTC. As protein: CASSYSKGQGLRQYF.

The chain recombines TRBV6-5 with TRBJ1-1, with TRBD1 as a possible D gene (6 bases). CDR3 length: 11 amino acids. The V gene's germline CDR1 is MNHEY and CDR2 SVGAGI. Trimming stripped 5 bases from V and 6 bases from J, with 7 bases between. As DNA, the CDR3 is TGTGCCAGCAGTAACAGGGCTGAAGCTTTCTTT. Its protein is CASSNRAEAFF.

The rearrangement joins TRBV28 to TRBJ1-4; D is ambiguous. The CDR3 sequence is 14 residues long. Trimming shortened V by 5 bases and J by 4 bases, and 11 bases separated the two germline ends. CDR1 is MDHEN and CDR2 is SYDVKM in the germline V gene. This CDR3 reads CASSPGLNNEKLFF. The DNA for the CDR3 is TGTGCCAGCAGTCCAGGACTGAATAATGAAAAACTGTTTTTT.

This chain connects TRBV4-3 to TRBJ2-7; 9 positions match TRBD1. V was clipped by 4 bases and J by 3 bases; unmatched bases: 4. CDR1 is LGHNA, CDR2 YSLEER, per germline. The CDR3 has 14 amino acids. CDR3 DNA: TGCGCCAGCAGCCTTCGGGACAGGGACTACGAGCAGTACTTC. This encodes CASSLRDRDYEQYF.

The chain combines TRBV7-6 with TRBJ2-1, with 8 bases fitting TRBD1. After removal of 1 base from V and 7 bases from J, the junction contained 3 bases not matched to a gene. This CDR3 has 14 amino acids. Looked up from germline, CDR1 is SGHVS and CDR2 is FNYEAQ. The CDR3 reads CASSLDQGANEQFF. CDR3 bases: TGTGCCAGCAGCTTAGATCAGGGGGCGAATGAGCAGTTCTTC.

CDR3 nucleotide sequence: TGCGCCAGCTCCGGGACAGGGGAGGGCTACACCTTC. Protein product: CASSGTGEGYTF. The rearrangement joins TRBV5-1 to TRBJ1-2, with 10 bases identical to TRBD1. This CDR3 comprises 12 residues. Germline values: CDR1 SGHRS, CDR2 YFSETQ. V dropped 7 bases and J dropped 8; count of bases not matched to a gene: 5.

The chain is built from TRBV5-1 and TRBJ2-7; TRBD1 matches at 8 bases. CDR3 size: 15 residues. Germline CDR1 SGHRS, CDR2 YFSETQ. V trimming: 0 bases; J trimming: 2 bases; junction bases outside the gene matches: 4. The CDR3, as DNA: TGCGCCAGCAGCTTGGGCCCACAGGGGGCCTACGAGCAGTACTTC. It translates to CASSLGPQGAYEQYF.

The chain is built from TRBV3-1 (or the pseudogene TRBV3-2) and TRBJ2-3, with D perhaps TRBD2 (7 bases). Germline V lookup: CDR1 LGHDT, CDR2 YNNKEL (reference sequence). The CDR3 extends over 16 amino acids. V lost 1 base, J lost 2 bases, and 13 bases lay in between. The chain's CDR3 is CASSQGAGAFTDTQYF. In DNA form, the CDR3 reads TGTGCCAGCAGCCAAGGGGCGGGGGCTTTCACAGATACGCAGTATTTT.